This record concerns one T cell receptor beta chain sequence. The antigen remains unidentified. The V segment lost 4 bases and the J segment 1 base; nucleotides outside the gene matches: 8. Germline V gene sequence: CDR1 SGHRS, CDR2 YFSETQ. CDR3 length: 16 residues. This specimen comes from a study of vaccination effects on CD4 cells after COVID-19. Study as a whole: Each participant was administered two doses of either the BNT162b2 or the mRNA-1273 vaccine. The culture medium for two million PBMC per well included roughly 10 IU/ml IL-2 and around 9.8 ug/ml peptides.

The repertoire was sequenced with immunoSEQ multiplex PCR; TCRdb's copy has only in-frame clones and lacks some. The sample lists some 26,000 clones, 65% to 80% occurring once. After around nine days in culture, the CD4+ T cells were isolated. Vaccinated recipients, who were negative for nucleocapsid antibodies, had no history of SARS-CoV-2 infection. The authors replaced half the medium with IL-2 medium on days 3 and 7. Sequenced material: CD4+ T cells from PBMCs cultured without peptide, taken before COVID-19 vaccination. The chain carries TRBV5-1 and TRBJ2-4; TRBD2 aligns across 7 bases. The TCR sequence derives from a human donor who received a COVID-19 vaccine. CDR3 sequence reads: CASSPGEGWAKNIQYF. CDR3 DNA sequence: TGCGCCAGCAGCCCCGGGGAGGGGTGGGCCAAAAACATTCAGTACTTC.